A selection of T cell receptor beta chains follows, all from one sample in a study of blood T cells in healthy people across ages. TCRdb analysed the 5' RACE reads with MiXCR anew, one entry per CDR3 protein. The repertoire includes 1.2 million to 1.5 million distinct CDR3 sequences, around 55% of them detected once, and 6.5% to 8% sits in the top ten. The source material was blood. The receptors originated from a man in his late teens or twenties in good health. Both conserved end residues are part of each CDR3. D genes are given only for firm matches. A row's size may be missing; if present it is once, few, many or a size class.

v_gene,d_gene,j_gene,abundance,CDR3nt,CDR3aa
TRBV29-1,NA,TRBJ2-7,NA,TGCAGCGTTGTCCCGGCAGGCAAAAGCTCCTACGAGCAGTACTTC,CSVVPAGKSSYEQYF
TRBV28,TRBD1,TRBJ2-5,NA,TGTGCCAGCAGCCTGACAGGGGGTGGAGGGACATGGGAGACCCAGTACTTC,CASSLTGGGGTWETQYF
TRBV4-3,TRBD2,TRBJ2-4,NA,TGCGCCAGCAGCCAAGGTCGAGCGGGGGGGCCCTTAAACATTCAGTACTTC,CASSQGRAGGPLNIQYF
TRBV6-2/TRBV6-3,TRBD1,TRBJ2-7,NA,TGTGCCAACGACCAGGGGGCGCGGGAGCAGTACTTC,CANDQGAREQYF
TRBV29-1,NA,TRBJ1-1,few,TGCAGCGCGACGTCGGGGAACACTGAAGCTTTCTTT,CSATSGNTEAFF
TRBV12-3/TRBV12-4,NA,TRBJ2-3,NA,TGTGCCAGCAGTTGGGGACTTGCCCGTGTGAATACGCAGTATTTT,CASSWGLARVNTQYF
TRBV2,TRBD2,TRBJ2-1,NA,TGTGCCAGCAGGGGCGGGGGGGTACATGAGCAGTTCTTC,CASRGGGVHEQFF
TRBV2,NA,TRBJ2-3,NA,TGTGCCAGCAGTGATGGGGGATATACGCAGTATTTT,CASSDGGYTQYF
TRBV7-9,NA,TRBJ2-7,NA,TGTGCCTCCAGCGCGAGTAACGAGCAGTACTTC,CASSASNEQYF
TRBV6-2/TRBV6-3,TRBD2,TRBJ2-1,NA,TGTGCCAGCAGTTTACTAGCGGGGGGCCTAACCTACAATGAGCAGTTCTTC,CASSLLAGGLTYNEQFF
TRBV2,TRBD2,TRBJ2-1,NA,TGTGCCAGCAGGGAGACTAGCGGGGACCACAATGAGCAGTTCTTC,CASRETSGDHNEQFF
TRBV12-3/TRBV12-4,NA,TRBJ1-2,few,TGTGCCAGCAGTTTAATCTCCGGGAGGGGCTACACCTTC,CASSLISGRGYTF
TRBV29-1,NA,TRBJ2-5,NA,TGCAGCGTTGAACAACAGGGTGAGCAGTACTTC,CSVEQQGEQYF
TRBV6-5,TRBD1,TRBJ2-3,NA,TGTGTCAGCAGTTACCAGGACAGGGGTGGCACAGATACGCAGTATTTT,CVSSYQDRGGTDTQYF
TRBV20-1,NA,TRBJ2-7,NA,TGCAGTGCTAGAGCCCCCCGCTACGAGCAGTACTTC,CSARAPRYEQYF
TRBV20-1,TRBD2,TRBJ2-3,NA,TGCAGTGCTAGAGATACCGGTCCGACTAGGCGGGGGTGGGGCACAGATACGCAGTATTTT,CSARDTGPTRRGWGTDTQYF
TRBV20-1,TRBD1,TRBJ1-1,NA,TGCAGTGCTAGAAATTCAGGGGGCACTGAAGCTTTCTTT,CSARNSGGTEAFF
TRBV2,TRBD2,TRBJ2-3,NA,TGTGCCAGCAGAGCCGGGACTAGTAATTTGGATACGCAGTATTTT,CASRAGTSNLDTQYF
TRBV9,NA,TRBJ2-7,NA,TGTGCCAGCAGCGCCCAAGGCAGGGAATCCTACGAGCAGTACTTC,CASSAQGRESYEQYF
TRBV29-1,NA,TRBJ2-7,NA,TGCAGCGTTGAAGGACGCGGAGCGGGGACATACGAGCAGTACTTC,CSVEGRGAGTYEQYF